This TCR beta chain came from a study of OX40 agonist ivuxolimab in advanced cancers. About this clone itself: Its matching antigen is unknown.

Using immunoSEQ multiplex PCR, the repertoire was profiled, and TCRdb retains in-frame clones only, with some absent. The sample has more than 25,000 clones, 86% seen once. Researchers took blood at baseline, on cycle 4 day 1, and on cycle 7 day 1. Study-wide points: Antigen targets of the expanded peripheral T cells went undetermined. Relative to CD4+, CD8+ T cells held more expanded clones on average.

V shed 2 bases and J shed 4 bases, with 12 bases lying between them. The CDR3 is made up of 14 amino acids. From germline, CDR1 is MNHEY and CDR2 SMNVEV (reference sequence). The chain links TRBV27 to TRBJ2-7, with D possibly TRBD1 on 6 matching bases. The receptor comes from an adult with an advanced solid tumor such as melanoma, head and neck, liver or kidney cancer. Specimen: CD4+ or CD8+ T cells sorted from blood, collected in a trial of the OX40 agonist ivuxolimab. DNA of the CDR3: TGTGCCAGCAGTTTACGCAGGGGCTTTTACGAGCAGTACTTC. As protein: CASSLRRGFYEQYF.